The 29 T cell receptor beta chains below all came from one sample that was sequenced in a study of blood T cell repertoires in COVID-19. Measured with immunoSEQ multiplex PCR; TCRdb has only the in-frame clones, and not every one. The sample contains hundreds of thousands of clones, around 90% of which appear only once. Sequencing used peripheral blood. These receptors came from a man younger than 30 with active or convalescent COVID-19.

CDR3 protein: CASSQPIRDRGKKLFF. CDR3 DNA sequence: TGCGCCAGCAGCCAGCCCATCCGGGACAGGGGGAAAAAACTGTTTTTT. The chain combines TRBV4-1 with TRBJ1-4; 11 bases are a match to TRBD1. Trimming cost V 3 bases and J 9 bases; bases outside gene matches: 9. The CDR3 length is 16 residues. Germline loops: CDR1 MGHRA, CDR2 YSYEKL.

The chain recombines TRBV20-1 with TRBJ2-1; possible D gene TRBD1, 5 bases. The length of the CDR3 is 15 residues. Trimming shortened V by 3 bases and J by 2 bases, and 14 bases separated the two germline ends. Germline CDR1 reads DFQATT; CDR2 reads SNEGSKA (reference sequence). The chain's CDR3 is CSASGAAIAYNEQFF. The CDR3 DNA sequence: TGCAGTGCTAGTGGGGCAGCTATAGCCTACAATGAGCAGTTCTTC.

The rearrangement joins TRBV28 to TRBJ1-4, with D hard to call. Germline V gene data show CDR1 as MDHEN and CDR2 as SYDVKM. The CDR3 is made up of 12 amino acids. With 6 bases removed from V and 6 bases from J, the gap between germline ends came to 8 bases. CDR3 loop: CASRYTDEKLFF. CDR3 nucleotide sequence: TGTGCCAGCAGATATACAGATGAAAAACTGTTTTTT.

The V call is TRBV10-3, the J call TRBJ1-3; D is ambiguous. Germline CDR1 reads ENHRY; CDR2 reads SYGVKD. The CDR3 has 12 amino acids. Trimming removed 7 bases from V and 4 bases from J, with 8 bases in between. CDR3 amino acids: CAIKAAGNTIYF. Written as DNA, the CDR3 is TGTGCCATCAAAGCTGCGGGAAACACCATATATTTT.

The chain combines TRBV2 with TRBJ1-3; no definite D call. Trimming left V 6 bases short and J 4 bases short, with 13 bases between. The germline gives CDR1 SNHLY, CDR2 FYNNEI. This CDR3 has 14 residues. In DNA, the CDR3 is TGTGCCAGCAGGGTAGTGTTGGGCGGAAACACCATATATTTT. This codes for CASRVVLGGNTIYF.

J is TRBJ1-3 and V is TRBV7-9; 9 nucleotides line up with TRBD1. The CDR3 extends over 13 amino acids. J lost 4 bases, V lost 5 bases, and 0 bases had no gene match. Germline V gene sequence: CDR1 SEHNR, CDR2 FQNEAQ (reference sequence). CDR3 sequence (DNA): TGTGCCAGCAGCGGACAGGGGGGAAACACCATATATTTT. Residues: CASSGQGGNTIYF.

This rearrangement joins TRBV12-1 to TRBJ2-2; the table calls TRBD1, which could not be checked here. TRBV12-1 corresponds to a pseudogene. The CDR3 covers 16 residues. CDR3 nucleotide sequence: TGTGCCAGCAGCCCTTCGACAGGACAGAACACCGGGGAGCTGTTTTTT. Translation: CASSPSTGQNTGELFF.

V and J are TRBV18 and TRBJ2-1; perhaps TRBD1 as D (6 bases). This CDR3 has 12 amino acids. Trimming cost V 5 bases and J 6 bases, with 8 bases left between them. Germline CDR1 KGHSH, CDR2 LQKENI. The CDR3 sequence is CASSEDSNEQFF. The CDR3 bases are TGTGCCAGCTCAGAGGACAGCAATGAGCAGTTCTTC.

The chain joins TRBV9 to TRBJ1-6; D is possibly TRBD1 (6 bases). With 0 bases removed from V and 6 bases from J, the gap between germline ends came to 7 bases. The CDR3 contains 14 residues. Germline loops: CDR1 SGDLS, CDR2 YYNGEE. CDR3 sequence reads: CASSVAGVNSPLHF. CDR3 bases: TGTGCCAGCAGCGTAGCAGGGGTTAATTCACCCCTCCACTTT. The whole variable domain, remainder taken from reference TRBV9 and TRBJ1-6, is DSGVTQTPKHLITATGQRVTLRCSPRSGDLSVYWYQQSLDQGLQFLIQYYNGEERAKGNILERFSAQQFPDLHSELNLSSLELGDSALYFCASSVAGVNSPLHFGNGTRLTVT.

V is TRBV7-2 and J is TRBJ1-2, with D maybe TRBD1 (6 bases). V was trimmed by 3 bases and J by 3 bases, leaving 14 bases between them. The CDR3 is 15 residues long. In germline, CDR1 is SGHTA, CDR2 FQGNSA. CDR3 DNA: TGTGCCAGCAGCTTTACCCCAGGACAGTACTATGGCTACACCTTC. It translates to CASSFTPGQYYGYTF.

In its sample, this clone was seen a few times. Distinct nucleotide sequences in the sample also encode this CDR3. The gene calls are TRBV9 and TRBJ1-3; TRBD1 is a possible D gene (6 bases). Trimming removed 3 bases from V and 1 base from J, with 8 bases in between. The CDR3 covers 14 residues. Germline-derived CDR1 and CDR2 are SGDLS and YYNGEE. DNA for the CDR3: TGTGCCAGCAGCGCTACAGGGTCTGGAAACACCATATATTTT. Amino acid sequence: CASSATGSGNTIYF.

The V and J genes are TRBV5-6 and TRBJ2-2; no clear D. Germline V lookup: CDR1 SGHDT, CDR2 YYEEEE. The CDR3 loop spans 16 amino acids. V shed 0 bases and J shed 0 bases, with 9 bases lying between them. The CDR3 spells CASSLVWQANTGELFF. CDR3 coding DNA: TGTGCCAGCAGCTTGGTATGGCAGGCGAACACCGGGGAGCTGTTTTTT.

As regards this clone: Additional DNA sequences in this sample encode the identical CDR3. J is TRBJ1-5 and V is TRBV7-9; TRBD1 is a possible D gene (6 bases). The CDR3 has 15 residues. Germline CDR1 SEHNR, CDR2 FQNEAQ (reference sequence). The V end lost 5 bases, the J end lost 4 bases, and 15 bases lay between the germline ends. The CDR3 protein is CASSPQGVGNQPQHF. The CDR3, as DNA: TGTGCCAGCAGCCCACAGGGAGTTGGAAATCAGCCCCAGCATTTT.

The genes are TRBV7-2 and TRBJ1-1; D is possibly TRBD1 (6 bases). This CDR3 spans 13 amino acids. The ends were cut back, 3 bases at V and 4 bases at J, with 9 bases in the middle. Germline CDR1 SGHTA, CDR2 FQGNSA. The CDR3 sequence: CASSFSRGTEAFF. The DNA of the CDR3 is TGTGCCAGCAGCTTTTCCAGGGGCACTGAAGCTTTCTTT.

The CDR3 spells CASSQAVGFGTGELFF. As DNA, the CDR3 is TGTGCCAGCAGCCAAGCGGTGGGCTTTGGGACCGGGGAGCTGTTTTTT. This chain joins TRBV4-2 and TRBJ2-2; no reliable D call. V lost 1 base, J lost 5 bases, and 14 bases lay in between. The V gene's germline CDR1 is LGHNA and CDR2 YNFKEQ. The CDR3 consists of 16 residues.

This chain uses TRBV7-8 with TRBJ1-2; 7 bases are a match to TRBD1. The trim removed 5 bases at V and 0 bases at J, leaving 6 bases unmatched. The V gene's germline CDR1 is SGHVS and CDR2 FQNEAQ. This CDR3 comprises 15 residues. The CDR3 DNA is TGTGCCAGCAGCCACCGACAGGGTTCTAACTATGGCTACACCTTC. It is translated as CASSHRQGSNYGYTF.

The chain couples TRBV23-1 to TRBJ1-1; weak D call: TRBD1 (6 bases). TRBV23-1 is an ORF, with its function uncertain. The CDR3 is 17 residues long. The germline V and J ends were trimmed by 11 bases and 1 base, with 26 bases remaining between them. The CDR3, as DNA: TGCGCCCCCGAAAGAGGGGGTGTGGTGCTGTGGAACACTGAAGCTTTCTTT. Encoded protein: CAPERGGVVLWNTEAFF.

The chain combines TRBV23-1 with TRBJ1-2, with 9 bases fitting TRBD1. TRBV23-1 carries the ORF label, with uncertain function. The CDR3 extends over 17 amino acids. V was pared by 0 bases and J by 7 bases, with 12 bases of the junction left unmatched. The CDR3 nucleotides are TGCGCCAGCAGTCAATCGGGGCCGGGACAGGGACAGCGTGGCTACACCTTC. It yields the protein CASSQSGPGQGQRGYTF.

Note on this clone: The same CDR3 arises from other DNA sequences in this sample as well. This chain connects TRBV9 to TRBJ2-3; D possibly corresponds to TRBD2 (7 bases). There are 14 residues in the CDR3. The V and J ends lost 0 bases and 5 bases respectively, with 10 bases between them. Germline V gene lookup returns CDR1 SGDLS and CDR2 YYNGEE. DNA for the CDR3: TGTGCCAGCAGCGTAGAGGGAGGGGGAGATACGCAGTATTTT. Amino acid sequence: CASSVEGGGDTQYF.

A few counts support this clone. V and J are TRBV5-6 and TRBJ1-2; a weak D match, TRBD1 (5 bases). From germline, CDR1 is SGHDT and CDR2 YYEEEE. The CDR3 length is 15 residues. V lost 0 bases and J 4 bases, leaving 13 bases between the germline ends. The CDR3 is CASSLGRGQSYGYTF. The CDR3 nucleotides are TGTGCCAGCAGCTTGGGTAGGGGCCAATCCTATGGCTACACCTTC.

This chain uses TRBV19 with TRBJ1-5, with D possibly matching TRBD1 (5 bases). The germline V gene has CDR1 LNHDA and CDR2 SQIVND (reference sequence). The CDR3 has 14 amino acids. The CDR3 nucleotides read TGTGTTAGTCAGGGTTCGGTTGGGAATCAGCCCCAGCATTTT. Protein product: CVSQGSVGNQPQHF. Using reference TRBV19 and TRBJ1-5 for the parts outside the CDR3, the full variable domain is DGGITQSPKYLFRKEGQNVTLSCEQNLNHDAMYWYRQDPGQGLRLIYYSQIVNDFQKGDIAEGYSVSREKKESFPLTVTSAQKNPTAFYLCVSQGSVGNQPQHFGDGTRLSIL.

This chain links TRBV11-3 with TRBJ1-1, with D tentatively TRBD1 (6 bases). Germline assignment: CDR1 SGHNT and CDR2 YENEEA. Trimming took off 0 bases at V and 1 base at J, with 9 bases between the two ends. The CDR3 extends over 15 amino acids. DNA of the CDR3: TGTGCCAGCAGCTTAGACAGCAGGGGGAACACTGAAGCTTTCTTT. It encodes CASSLDSRGNTEAFF. Combining the CDR3 with reference TRBV11-3 and TRBJ1-1 gives the whole variable domain EAGVVQSPRYKIIEKKQPVAFWCNPISGHNTLYWYLQNLGQGPELLIRYENEEAVDDSQLPKDRFSAERLKGVDSTLKIQPAELGDSAVYLCASSLDSRGNTEAFFGQGTRLTVV.

The chain is built from TRBV3-1 (or the pseudogene TRBV3-2) and TRBJ1-1; D is possibly TRBD1 (5 bases). CDR3 size: 15 residues. Trimming left V 5 bases short and J 3 bases short, with 16 bases between. Germline CDR1 reads LGHDT; CDR2 reads YNNKEL (reference sequence). This CDR3 is CASSSPGLSYTEAFF. The CDR3, as DNA: TGTGCCAGCAGCTCCCCGGGACTAAGTTACACTGAAGCTTTCTTT.

The rearrangement uses TRBV14 and TRBJ1-1; TRBD1 matches at 11 bases. CDR1 SGHDN and CDR2 FVKESK come from the germline V gene. V was clipped by 2 bases and J by 3 bases; unmatched bases: 2. This CDR3 comprises 15 residues. In DNA, the CDR3 is TGTGCCAGCAGCCAATCGGGACAGGGGGACACTGAAGCTTTCTTT. Protein product: CASSQSGQGDTEAFF.

This rearrangement joins TRBV12-5 to TRBJ2-3; D not certain. The CDR3 extends over 14 amino acids. Looked up from germline, CDR1 is LGHNT and CDR2 is FRNRAP. Trimming stripped 2 bases from V and 1 base from J, with 7 bases between. The CDR3 nucleotides read TGTGCTAGTGGTTTGCTAGACGGCACAGATACGCAGTATTTT. It is translated as CASGLLDGTDTQYF.

This chain joins TRBV13 and TRBJ2-5; D unclear. Germline CDR1 and CDR2: PRHDT and FYEKMQ (reference sequence). The CDR3 is 13 amino acids. The V and J ends lost 0 bases and 5 bases respectively, with 7 bases between them. DNA of the CDR3: TGTGCCAGCAGCTTAGGATCACAGGAGACCCAGTACTTC. It yields the protein CASSLGSQETQYF.

This CDR3 reads CASRVVTGITEAFF. For the CDR3, the DNA is TGTGCCAGTAGGGTAGTAACAGGGATCACTGAAGCTTTCTTT. The chain joins TRBV19 to TRBJ1-1; D is perhaps TRBD1 (6 bases). The CDR3 totals 14 residues. Germline V CDR1 and CDR2: LNHDA, SQIVND (reference sequence). V was cut by 6 bases and J by 4 bases, with 15 bases left in between. Looking up the rest from reference TRBV19 and TRBJ1-1 gives the full variable domain: DGGITQSPKYLFRKEGQNVTLSCEQNLNHDAMYWYRQDPGQGLRLIYYSQIVNDFQKGDIAEGYSVSREKKESFPLTVTSAQKNPTAFYLCASRVVTGITEAFFGQGTRLTVV.

The sample holds one count of this clone. The CDR3 nucleotides read TGTGCCAGCAGCAGGGGGTCCCCCCAAGAGACCCAGTACTTC. This translates into CASSRGSPQETQYF. The V gene is TRBV25-1, the J gene TRBJ2-5; 7 nucleotides align to TRBD1. V gave up 6 bases and J gave up 1 base; unmatched junction bases: 5. Germline CDR1 is MGHDK and CDR2 is SYGVNS. The CDR3 is made up of 14 amino acids.

The CDR3 DNA follows: TGTGCTAGTGGTTTGATTCCCCAGGAGGCTGAAAAACTGTTTTTT. It codes for CASGLIPQEAEKLFF. The genes are TRBV12-5 and TRBJ1-4; no reliable D call. V shed 2 bases and J shed 7 bases, with 14 bases lying between them. Germline-derived CDR1 and CDR2 are LGHNT and FRNRAP. The length of the CDR3 is 15 residues.